These 30 T cell receptor beta chains originate from one sample sequenced in a study of Graves' ophthalmopathy and Graves' hyperthyroidism. RNA transcripts served as template for amplifying TCR beta CDR3 sequences. The workflow started with a first-round RT-PCR run with HTBI primers and then moved on to a second-round multiplex PCR. TCRdb independently ran MiXCR on the multiplex PCR reads; one entry per CDR3 protein. The sample includes approximately 540,000 distinct CDR3 sequences, approximately 35% seen only once; the top ten take about 4.6%. The specimen sequenced was peripheral blood or thyroid tissue (not recorded which). These receptors all come from an adult man with Graves' hyperthyroidism.

The genes are TRBV5-1 and TRBJ2-7, with 7 positions matching TRBD1. CDR3 length: 15 amino acids. Per germline, CDR1 SGHRS and CDR2 YFSETQ. J gave up 0 bases and V 4 bases, and 7 bases lay outside the gene matches. DNA for the CDR3: TGCGCCAGCAGCCCCCAGGGACAGTACTCCTACGAGCAGTACTTC. This gives the protein CASSPQGQYSYEQYF. Variable domain in full (rest from reference TRBV5-1 and TRBJ2-7): KAGVTQTPRYLIKTRGQQVTLSCSPISGHRSVSWYQQTPGQGLQFLFEYFSETQRNKGNFPGRFSGRQFSNSRSEMNVSTLELGDSALYLCASSPQGQYSYEQYFGPGTRLTVT.

Comment on this clonotype: At one end the junction does not follow the germline gene, possibly because of a read error. The chain employs TRBV10-3 and TRBJ2-5; the match to TRBD2 covers 8 bases. The CDR3 has 17 residues. Per the germline V gene, CDR1 is ENHRY and CDR2 is SYGVKD. The CDR3 spells CASSEQGRGRFQETQYF. The DNA for the CDR3 is TGTGCCAGCAGTGAACAGGGCCGCGGGAGGTTCCAAGAGACCCAGTACTTC.

In this sample, this clonotype turned up many times. V usage is TRBV19 and J usage is TRBJ1-5, with a possible D match to TRBD1 (6 bases). V was clipped by 3 bases and J by 7 bases, with 10 bases between them. This CDR3 contains 13 residues. Germline loops: CDR1 LNHDA, CDR2 SQIVND (reference sequence). The CDR3 reads CASSIRGGQPQHF. CDR3 nucleotides: TGTGCCAGTAGTATCAGGGGAGGGCAGCCCCAGCATTTT.

This clonotype was seen ten or more times. CDR3 DNA sequence: TGTGCCAGCAGCGCCTTAGACAGCATGAACACTGAAGCTTTCTTT. Translated, it gives CASSALDSMNTEAFF. V gene TRBV5-4 combines with J gene TRBJ1-1; weak D call: TRBD1 (5 bases). V dropped 4 bases and J dropped 0 bases, with 13 bases sitting between them. The CDR3 sequence is 15 residues long. Germline V gene lookup returns CDR1 SGHNT and CDR2 YYREEE (reference sequence).

This clonotype was found once. Mismatch with germline at one junction end may stem from a read error. V usage is TRBV2 and J usage is TRBJ2-2; perhaps TRBD2 as D (5 bases). This CDR3 is built from 13 residues. CDR1 SNHLY and CDR2 FYNNEI come from the germline V gene. CDR3 residues: CASSLLSTGELLF. CDR3 in DNA: TGTGCCAGCAGTCTACTTAGCACCGGGGAGCTGCTTTTT.

Comments on this clonotype: A read error may account for a junction end that differs from germline. The V gene is TRBV5-1, the J gene TRBJ1-1; D unresolved. CDR1 is SGHRS and CDR2 is YFSETQ in the germline V gene. The CDR3 has 13 amino acids. The CDR3 nucleotides read TGTGCCAGCAGCCCGAACGGCCCGGTTGAAGCTTTCTTT. Translated, it gives CASSPNGPVEAFF.

V and J are TRBV20-1 and TRBJ1-4; unclear D gene. In germline, CDR1 is DFQATT, CDR2 SNEGSKA (reference sequence). The CDR3 is made up of 11 amino acids. V was clipped by 3 bases and J by 8 bases, with 7 bases between them. The CDR3 sequence: CSASPPEKLFF. The CDR3 nucleotides read TGCAGTGCTAGCCCCCCGGAAAAACTGTTTTTT.

This chain joins TRBV29-1 and TRBJ1-2; 9 nucleotides align to TRBD1. The V gene's germline CDR1 is SQVTM and CDR2 ANQGSEA. V shed 8 bases and J 6 bases; nucleotides not matched to a gene: 4. The CDR3 sequence is 11 residues long. Written as DNA, the CDR3 is TGCAGCTTCGACAGGGGGGATGGCTACACCTTC. Its translation is CSFDRGDGYTF.

The CDR3 region is CASSPRDNEQYF. For the CDR3, the DNA is TGTGCCAGCAGCCCCAGGGATAACGAGCAGTACTTC. The chain links TRBV5-8 to TRBJ2-7; weak D call: TRBD1 (5 bases). The germline gives CDR1 SGHTS, CDR2 YDEGEE. This CDR3 spans 12 amino acids. Trimming cost V 4 bases and J 5 bases, with 10 bases left between them.

Concerning this clonotype: A much larger clone is a single base away; this may be a read error. This chain connects TRBV5-1 to TRBJ1-5; D gene ambiguous. CDR1 is SGHRS, CDR2 YFSETQ, per germline. The CDR3 is 14 residues long. The V gene lost 5 bases and the J gene lost 7 bases, with 16 bases spanning the gap. CDR3 sequence reads: CASRPGNSQQPQHF. The CDR3 DNA sequence: TGCGCCAGCAGGCCCGGGAACAGTCAACAGCCCCAGCATTTT. The full variable domain, with the rest looked up from reference TRBV5-1 and TRBJ1-5, is KAGVTQTPRYLIKTRGQQVTLSCSPISGHRSVSWYQQTPGQGLQFLFEYFSETQRNKGNFPGRFSGRQFSNSRSEMNVSTLELGDSALYLCASRPGNSQQPQHFGDGTRLSIL.

The sample holds a few counts of this clonotype. The chain employs TRBV5-8 and TRBJ1-2, with a tentative D call TRBD1 (5 bases). Germline V gives CDR1 SGHTS, CDR2 YDEGEE. There are 13 residues in the CDR3. Trimming shortened V by 1 base and J by 9 bases, and 13 bases separated the two germline ends. CDR3 residues: CASSLIARASYTF. The CDR3 nucleotides are TGTGCCAGCAGCTTGATTGCCAGGGCGAGCTACACCTTC.

Concerning this clonotype itself: Lacking the conserved final phenylalanine or tryptophan, this CDR3 likely reflects a read error. The chain links TRBV6-5 to TRBJ1-1; D is uncertain. The ends were cut back, 2 bases at V and 3 bases at J, with 7 bases in the middle. CDR1 and CDR2 from the germline V gene are MNHEY and SVGAGI. This CDR3 is 13 amino acids long. This CDR3 is CASSYGSDTEAFL. The CDR3 bases are TGTGCCAGCAGTTACGGGAGTGACACTGAAGCTTTCCTT.

The genes are TRBV19 and TRBJ1-5, with 7 bases fitting TRBD1. The V gene end was trimmed by 3 bases and the J gene end by 0 bases; junction bases not matched to a gene: 5. The V gene's germline CDR1 is LNHDA and CDR2 SQIVND (reference sequence). The CDR3 is 16 amino acids. The CDR3 region has the DNA TGTGCCAGTAGTATGGGACAGACATATAGCAATCAGCCCCAGCATTTT. Translating it yields CASSMGQTYSNQPQHF. The whole variable domain, filled in from reference TRBV19 and TRBJ1-5, reads DGGITQSPKYLFRKEGQNVTLSCEQNLNHDAMYWYRQDPGQGLRLIYYSQIVNDFQKGDIAEGYSVSREKKESFPLTVTSAQKNPTAFYLCASSMGQTYSNQPQHFGDGTRLSIL.

This clonotype was counted many times. The chain uses TRBV7-9 and TRBJ2-7; D is unresolved. The CDR3 loop spans 15 amino acids. Germline V gene sequence: CDR1 SEHNR, CDR2 FQNEAQ (reference sequence). The V and J ends lost 3 bases and 0 bases respectively, with 12 bases between them. CDR3 residues: CASSLSGKGSYEQYF. DNA of the CDR3: TGTGCCAGCAGCTTGTCAGGAAAGGGCTCCTACGAGCAGTACTTC.

A remark on this clonotype: This may arise from a read error, as a much more abundant clone is one base away. This chain links TRBV7-9 with TRBJ2-5; 8 nucleotides agree with TRBD1. CDR1 is SEHNR, CDR2 FQNEAQ, per germline (reference sequence). The ends lost 5 bases at V and 5 bases at J; junction bases unmatched: 10. The CDR3 spans 15 residues. As DNA, the CDR3 is TGTGCCAGCAGCATGTCCAGGGGGCCGCGGGAGACCCAGTACTTC. It encodes CASSMSRGPRETQYF.

The sample holds many counts of this clonotype. V is TRBV29-1 and J is TRBJ2-7; possibly TRBD1 for D (5 bases). This CDR3 has 13 residues. V lost 6 bases and J 2 bases, leaving 14 bases between the germline ends. CDR1 and CDR2 (germline): SQVTM, ANQGSEA. Written as DNA, the CDR3 is TGCAGCGTAGCAGGGAAATATACCTACGAGCAGTACTTC. Its translation: CSVAGKYTYEQYF.

This chain uses TRBV10-3 with TRBJ2-7; weak D call: TRBD2 (6 bases). CDR1 and CDR2 from the germline V gene are ENHRY and SYGVKD. The V and J ends lost 10 bases and 4 bases respectively, with 17 bases between them. This CDR3 has 13 amino acids. CDR3 in amino acids: CATLEGLSYEQYF. DNA of the CDR3: TGTGCCACCCTCGAGGGACTTTCATACGAGCAGTACTTC.

This clonotype was seen many times. The junction differs from germline at one of its ends, possibly a read error. In DNA form, the CDR3 reads TGTGCTAGCAGCTCGACAGATAGCAATCAGCCCCAGCATTTT. Translation gives CASSSTDSNQPQHF. This chain connects TRBV7-7 to TRBJ1-5; possibly TRBD1 for D (5 bases). Looked up from germline, CDR1 is SSHAT and CDR2 is FNYEAQ (reference sequence). This CDR3 is built from 14 residues.

This clonotype was observed many times. This rearrangement joins TRBV10-1 to TRBJ2-2; D tentatively reads TRBD1 or TRBD2 (5 bases each). Per the germline V gene, CDR1 is WNHNN and CDR2 is SYGVQD (reference sequence). Trimming cost V 4 bases and J 7 bases, with 7 bases left between them. CDR3 size: 12 residues. Written as DNA, the CDR3 is TGCGCCAGCAGTGTGAGGGGCGGGGAGCTGTTTTTT. This codes for CASSVRGGELFF.

The table lists this clonotype with many counts. The chain uses TRBV12-3 or TRBV12-4 and TRBJ1-5; 12 bases are shared with TRBD1. Trimming took 5 bases from V and 2 from J; bases not matched to a gene: 7. CDR3 size: 17 residues. The CDR3 DNA reads as TGTGCCAGCAGTAAGGGACAGGGGGCGGTTGGCAATCAGCCCCAGCATTTT. Protein product: CASSKGQGAVGNQPQHF.

Concerning this clonotype: A read error may produce the germline difference seen at one junction end. The chain is built from TRBV7-6 and TRBJ2-5; 8 positions agree with TRBD1. The better agreement between TRBJ2-1 and the DNA end casts doubt on the J call. The CDR3 runs to 13 residues. Germline V gene data show CDR1 as SGHVS and CDR2 as FNYEAQ. CDR3 bases: TGTGCTAGCAGCCTAGACAGGGGCCGGGAGCAGTTCTTC. The encoded protein is CASSLDRGREQFF.

This clonotype has at least ten counts. The genes are TRBV12-3 or TRBV12-4 and TRBJ1-6, with a weak D call TRBD1 (6 bases). The ends were cut back, 4 bases at V and 6 bases at J, with 13 bases in the middle. The CDR3 covers 15 residues. As DNA, the CDR3 is TGTGCCAGCAGTTCCGGAGGGGGGCCTAATTCACCCCTCCACTTT. Protein product: CASSSGGGPNSPLHF.

This clonotype was seen more than once but under ten times. The chain is built from TRBV6-5 and TRBJ1-5; D is unclear. The CDR3 is 15 amino acids. Deletions cut 2 bases from V and 4 bases from J, with 12 bases between. Germline values: CDR1 MNHEY, CDR2 SVGAGI. CDR3 protein: CASSYGAGLNQPQHF. The DNA of the CDR3 is TGTGCCAGCAGTTACGGAGCGGGGTTAAATCAGCCCCAGCATTTT.

A note on this clonotype: As the CDR3 is not closed by the conserved phenylalanine or tryptophan, this likely results from a read error. Because the CDR3's place on the DNA is in doubt, the DNA is left out and the CDR3 is given as listed by TCRdb. This rearrangement joins TRBV7-9 to TRBJ1-4; the listed D gene, TRBD1, was not tested against the DNA. Germline CDR1 and CDR2: SEHNR and FQNEAQ (reference sequence). The CDR3 contains 13 residues when both ends are counted. The chain's CDR3 is CASSDSGFGKTVY.

V and J are TRBV29-1 and TRBJ1-2; D not resolved. The V and J ends lost 5 bases and 8 bases respectively, with 6 bases between them. The germline V gene encodes CDR1 SQVTM and CDR2 ANQGSEA. The CDR3 contains 9 residues. CDR3 in DNA: TGCAGCGTTCAGGACGGCTACACCTTC. Translating it yields CSVQDGYTF.

This clonotype was counted once. V usage is TRBV2 and J usage is TRBJ2-7; TRBD2 matches 8 bases. Germline lookup yields CDR1 SNHLY and CDR2 FYNNEI. V gave up 5 bases and J gave up 2 bases; unmatched junction bases: 8. The CDR3 loop spans 15 amino acids. CDR3 coding DNA: TGTGCCAGCAGTCCCAGCGGGGGACCAGCCTACGAGCAGTACTTC. Translated, it gives CASSPSGGPAYEQYF.

The V and J genes are TRBV19 and TRBJ2-3; 10 bases are shared with TRBD2. The J segment lost 3 bases and the V segment lost 6 bases, leaving 6 bases of the junction unmatched. CDR1 and CDR2 (germline): LNHDA, SQIVND (reference sequence). CDR3 length: 15 amino acids. CDR3 in amino acids: CASRASGSFTDTQYF. The CDR3 nucleotides are TGTGCCAGTAGAGCTAGCGGGAGTTTTACAGATACGCAGTATTTT. The whole variable domain, filled in from reference TRBV19 and TRBJ2-3, reads DGGITQSPKYLFRKEGQNVTLSCEQNLNHDAMYWYRQDPGQGLRLIYYSQIVNDFQKGDIAEGYSVSREKKESFPLTVTSAQKNPTAFYLCASRASGSFTDTQYFGPGTRLTVL.

This clonotype was recorded many times. The chain couples TRBV5-6 to TRBJ1-1; D perhaps matches TRBD1 (5 bases). The ends were cut back, 5 bases at V and 6 bases at J, with 20 bases in the middle. Germline V gene data show CDR1 as SGHDT and CDR2 as YYEEEE. The CDR3 consists of 15 residues. CDR3 residues: CASSNERGLVAEAFF. CDR3 nucleotides: TGTGCCAGCAGTAACGAACGGGGACTTGTCGCTGAAGCTTTCTTT.

The genes are TRBV7-2 and TRBJ1-2, with 7 bases identical to TRBD1. The germline V gene encodes CDR1 SGHTA and CDR2 FQGNSA. J gave up 5 bases and V 5 bases, and 11 bases lay outside the gene matches. The CDR3 runs 15 residues. The CDR3 region has the DNA TGTGCCAGCAGCCCCCGGGACAGAGTCTCTTATGGCTACACCTTC. Translating it yields CASSPRDRVSYGYTF.

This clonotype was counted ten times or more. V and J are TRBV5-6 and TRBJ1-6; D is unresolved. V was pared by 0 bases and J by 0 bases, with 7 bases between. Germline CDR1 and CDR2: SGHDT and YYEEEE. CDR3 length: 16 amino acids. This CDR3 is CASSLVAFSYNSPLHF. For the CDR3, the DNA is TGTGCCAGCAGCTTGGTAGCGTTCTCCTATAATTCACCCCTCCACTTT.